These 31 T cell receptor beta chains were sequenced from one sample in a study of human T cells and chemical hapten exposure. Each CDR3 protein gets one entry after TCRdb re-called the RACE reads with MiXCR. This sample has about 260,000 distinct CDR3 sequences; about 9% occur once, and the top ten carry under 2.5%. Time point: pre-sensitization, week 0. This sample's treatment: therapeutic diphenylcyclopropenone sensitization with weekly scalp DPC. Sequencing was performed on whole blood, taken in connection with sensitization to the hapten diphenylcyclopropenone (DPC). These receptors originate from a woman aged 40 to 50 with alopecia areata. Some clones in this sample may be carry-over from other donors' samples.

This clonotype was found many times. The gene calls are TRBV5-1 and TRBJ2-7; D may be TRBD1 (5 bases). V lost 3 bases and J 4 bases, leaving 8 bases between the germline ends. Germline assignment: CDR1 SGHRS and CDR2 YFSETQ. The CDR3 is 12 amino acids. For the CDR3, the DNA is TGCGCCAGCAGCTCCGACAGATACGAGCAGTACTTC. Amino acids: CASSSDRYEQYF.

The chain carries TRBV5-1 and TRBJ2-3, with a weak D call TRBD1 (5 bases). V shed 5 bases and J shed 3 bases, with 16 bases lying between them. Germline lookup yields CDR1 SGHRS and CDR2 YFSETQ. The CDR3 spans 15 residues. CDR3 sequence (DNA): TGCGCCAGCAGAGTCCCTCAGGGTTCGACAGATACGCAGTATTTT. It translates to CASRVPQGSTDTQYF.

The sample holds many counts of this clonotype. This chain uses TRBV5-1 with TRBJ2-1; weak D call: TRBD1 (6 bases). The length of the CDR3 is 14 residues. Trimming cost V 4 bases and J 7 bases, with 15 bases left between them. Germline CDR1 is SGHRS and CDR2 is YFSETQ. CDR3 residues: CASSETGAANEQFF. CDR3 coding DNA: TGCGCCAGCAGCGAGACAGGTGCGGCAAATGAGCAGTTCTTC.

This clonotype was seen at least ten times. This chain joins TRBV28 and TRBJ2-2; 11 bases agree with TRBD1. Germline lookup yields CDR1 MDHEN and CDR2 SYDVKM. This CDR3 spans 18 amino acids. The V and J ends lost 5 bases and 5 bases, in that order; junction bases with no gene match: 13. The CDR3 DNA is TGTGCCAGCAGTACTATACGCGGACAGGGGGCATGGACCGGGGAGCTGTTTTTT. Protein: CASSTIRGQGAWTGELFF.

This chain joins TRBV28 and TRBJ2-7; D gene uncertain. Per germline, CDR1 MDHEN and CDR2 SYDVKM. Trimming left V 4 bases short and J 3 bases short, with 16 bases between. The CDR3 has 15 residues. CDR3 DNA sequence: TGTGCCAGCAGTTCCCCGGTCCAAAAAAGCTACGAGCAGTACTTC. Its protein is CASSSPVQKSYEQYF.

The chain employs TRBV24-1 and TRBJ2-5, with D hard to call. CDR1 is KGHDR, CDR2 SFDVKD, per germline. The CDR3 contains 15 residues. V was shortened by 4 bases and J by 0 bases, with 11 bases between the two germline ends. The CDR3 loop reads CATSDPGRHQETQYF. The CDR3 DNA reads as TGTGCCACCAGTGACCCCGGACGCCACCAAGAGACCCAGTACTTC.

As for this clonotype: One end of the junction does not line up with germline, which may come from a read error. The J gene is TRBJ2-3, the V gene TRBV6-1; D remains unclear. The CDR3 extends over 10 amino acids. The germline gives CDR1 MNHNS, CDR2 SASEGT. CDR3 in DNA: TGTGCCAGCAGGAACGAACGGACGCATTTT. Protein sequence: CASRNERTHF.

This clonotype was seen a few times. This chain links TRBV20-1 with TRBJ2-3, with D maybe TRBD2 (6 bases). The germline V and J ends were trimmed by 5 bases and 0 bases, with 15 bases remaining between them. CDR1 and CDR2 from the germline V gene are DFQATT and SNEGSKA (reference sequence). The CDR3 consists of 15 residues. CDR3 loop: CSAPRASASTDTQYF. CDR3 bases: TGCAGTGCTCCGAGGGCTAGCGCTAGCACAGATACGCAGTATTTT.

The genes are TRBV7-9 and TRBJ2-2, with D uncertain. Trimming removed 4 bases from V and 4 bases from J, with 7 bases in between. The CDR3 runs to 13 residues. In germline, CDR1 is SEHNR, CDR2 FQNEAQ (reference sequence). The CDR3 loop reads CASSSVGTGELFF. CDR3 DNA sequence: TGTGCCAGCAGCTCCGTCGGCACCGGGGAGCTGTTTTTT.

The V call is TRBV11-2, the J call TRBJ2-5, with D uncertain. This CDR3 contains 13 residues. The ends were cut back, 6 bases at V and 0 bases at J, with 8 bases in the middle. The germline V gene has CDR1 SGHAT and CDR2 FQNNGV. The CDR3 is CASSPPNQETQYF. The CDR3 DNA follows: TGTGCCAGCAGTCCCCCGAACCAAGAGACCCAGTACTTC.

In this sample, this clonotype turned up a few times. The chain is built from TRBV29-1 and TRBJ2-3; the match to TRBD1 covers 8 bases. This CDR3 has 14 amino acids. Germline trimming cut 8 bases from V and 1 base from J; bases unmatched to any gene: 8. CDR1 is SQVTM and CDR2 is ANQGSEA in the germline V gene. In DNA, the CDR3 is TGCAGCTCGACAGGGGACAGCGGCACAGATACGCAGTATTTT. Amino acid sequence: CSSTGDSGTDTQYF.

The table lists this clonotype with a few counts. The chain recombines TRBV6-1 with TRBJ2-3; 10 bases match TRBD1. This CDR3 is built from 16 residues. CDR1 MNHNS and CDR2 SASEGT come from the germline V gene. Trimming at V came to 2 bases and at J to 7 bases, leaving 9 bases not matched to a gene. The CDR3 sequence is CASSERETGGWYTQYF. The CDR3 DNA follows: TGTGCCAGCAGTGAACGCGAGACAGGGGGCTGGTATACGCAGTATTTT.

This clonotype has at least ten counts. The gene calls are TRBV20-1 and TRBJ2-7, with 10 positions matching TRBD1. The length of the CDR3 is 12 residues. J was trimmed by 2 bases and V by 6 bases; bases with no gene match: 1. Germline-derived CDR1 and CDR2 are DFQATT and SNEGSKA (reference sequence). The DNA for the CDR3 is TGCAGTGCAGGACAGGGGGCCTACGAGCAGTACTTC. As protein: CSAGQGAYEQYF.

This clonotype was counted a few times. V gene TRBV28 combines with J gene TRBJ1-5; no clear D gene. The CDR3 is made up of 12 amino acids. Trimming took off 10 bases at V and 10 bases at J, with 17 bases between the two ends. In germline, CDR1 is MDHEN, CDR2 SYDVKM. The CDR3 nucleotides are TGTGCCACCAAGTCACCTATCGAACCCCAGCATTTT. It translates to CATKSPIEPQHF.

The chain joins TRBV7-9 to TRBJ2-7; TRBD1 agrees at 8 bases. The V and J ends lost 5 bases and 6 bases, in that order; junction bases with no gene match: 3. CDR1 and CDR2 (germline): SEHNR, FQNEAQ (reference sequence). This CDR3 has 12 residues. The CDR3 nucleotides are TGTGCCAGCAGCATGGGGACAGGCGAGCAGTACTTC. Its protein product is CASSMGTGEQYF.

The chain employs TRBV5-6 and TRBJ1-1; D gene unclear. CDR1 SGHDT and CDR2 YYEEEE come from the germline V gene. The CDR3 runs to 15 residues. V was trimmed by 0 bases and J by 1 base, leaving 10 bases between them. The CDR3 protein is CASSLVWVRNTEAFF. CDR3 bases: TGTGCCAGCAGCTTGGTCTGGGTCAGGAACACTGAAGCTTTCTTT.

This clonotype was picked up a small number of times. The chain employs TRBV11-2 and TRBJ2-2; D is uncertain. Germline values: CDR1 SGHAT, CDR2 FQNNGV. The CDR3 spans 17 residues. V shed 1 base and J shed 1 base, with 13 bases lying between them. The CDR3 region has the DNA TGTGCCAGCAGCTTAGCGTATAAGGCAGTGAACACCGGGGAGCTGTTTTTT. Translating it yields CASSLAYKAVNTGELFF. Full variable domain (outside the CDR3, taken from reference TRBV11-2 and TRBJ2-2): EAGVAQSPRYKIIEKRQSVAFWCNPISGHATLYWYQQILGQGPKLLIQFQNNGVVDDSQLPKDRFSAERLKGVDSTLKIQPAKLEDSAVYLCASSLAYKAVNTGELFFGEGSRLTVL.

The chain has TRBV6-2 or TRBV6-3 and TRBJ2-3, with TRBD2 matching over 9 bases. The CDR3 is made up of 14 amino acids. From germline, CDR1 is MNHEY and CDR2 SVGEGT. V shed 6 bases, J shed 4 bases, and the junction held 5 bases outside the gene matches. The CDR3 DNA is TGTGCCAGCAGAATAGCGGGAGCCTCAGATACGCAGTATTTT. Protein: CASRIAGASDTQYF.

This clonotype was seen a handful of times. The rearrangement uses TRBV12-3 or TRBV12-4 and TRBJ1-1, with 7 bases matching TRBD1. J was trimmed by 0 bases and V by 1 base; bases with no gene match: 5. The CDR3 loop spans 16 amino acids. CDR3 amino acids: CASSLGQGLMNTEAFF. The DNA of the CDR3 is TGTGCCAGCAGTTTAGGACAGGGCCTCATGAACACTGAAGCTTTCTTT.

The table lists this clonotype with a few counts. CDR3 DNA sequence: TGTGCCAGCCTCGGACTAGCGGGATCCTACGAGCAGTACTTC. Protein product: CASLGLAGSYEQYF. The chain links TRBV6-6 to TRBJ2-7; TRBD2 matches at 12 bases. CDR3 length equals 14 residues. Germline V gene sequence: CDR1 MNHNY, CDR2 SVGAGI (reference sequence). With 8 bases clipped from V and 1 base from J, the junction kept 3 bases outside the gene matches.

This clonotype was counted between two and nine times. V and J are TRBV24-1 and TRBJ1-4, with D hard to call. CDR1 and CDR2 (germline): KGHDR, SFDVKD. The CDR3 length is 13 residues. V lost 3 bases and J lost 5, with 6 bases in between. CDR3 DNA sequence: TGTGCCACCAGTGATGACAAAAATGAAAAACTGTTTTTT. It codes for CATSDDKNEKLFF.

This clonotype was recorded a few times. This chain uses TRBV24-1 with TRBJ2-1; D possibly corresponds to TRBD2 (5 bases). Trimming took off 2 bases at V and 7 bases at J, with 11 bases between the two ends. This CDR3 contains 14 residues. The V gene's germline CDR1 is KGHDR and CDR2 SFDVKD. In DNA form, the CDR3 reads TGTGCCACCAGTGATTCCGGGATTTCGAATGAGCAGTTCTTC. It specifies CATSDSGISNEQFF.

This sequence joins TRBV10-3 and TRBJ2-7; D ambiguous. The CDR3 sequence is 11 residues long. Germline loops: CDR1 ENHRY, CDR2 SYGVKD. Trimming pared 0 bases from V and 6 bases from J, leaving 3 bases between. As DNA, the CDR3 is TGTGCCATCAGTGAGTCGGTCGAGCAGTACTTC. This encodes CAISESVEQYF.

The gene calls are TRBV5-1 and TRBJ2-6; weak D call: TRBD1 (5 bases). This CDR3 is 15 amino acids long. Trimming took off 5 bases at V and 2 bases at J, with 11 bases between the two ends. CDR1 and CDR2 from the germline V gene are SGHRS and YFSETQ. This chain's CDR3 is CASSGAVTGANVLTF. The CDR3 DNA reads TGCGCCAGCAGTGGGGCGGTTACTGGGGCCAACGTCCTGACTTTC.

This clonotype came up many times. The gene calls are TRBV7-2 and TRBJ1-1, with D possibly TRBD1 on 5 matching bases. Trimming shortened V by 2 bases and J by 0 bases, and 7 bases separated the two germline ends. There are 14 residues in the CDR3. CDR1 and CDR2 (germline): SGHTA, FQGNSA. The CDR3 DNA follows: TGTGCCAGCAGCTTACAGGGTCTGAACACTGAAGCTTTCTTT. The encoded protein is CASSLQGLNTEAFF.

This sequence joins TRBV24-1 and TRBJ2-3; D may be TRBD1 or TRBD2 (5 bases each). Germline CDR1 is KGHDR and CDR2 is SFDVKD. V shed 5 bases and J shed 4 bases, with 12 bases lying between them. This CDR3 has 14 residues. Here the CDR3 reads CATSARGEPDTQYF. The CDR3, as DNA: TGTGCCACCAGTGCGAGAGGGGAACCAGATACGCAGTATTTT.

CDR3 residues: CASSPAGTSGAGEQFF. In nucleotides, the CDR3 is TGTGCCAGCAGCCCCGCCGGGACTAGCGGGGCAGGGGAGCAGTTCTTC. J is TRBJ2-1 and V is TRBV9; TRBD2 matches 13 bases. The length of the CDR3 is 16 residues. V was pared by 4 bases and J by 10 bases, with 11 bases of the junction left unmatched. Germline-derived CDR1 and CDR2 are SGDLS and YYNGEE.

The chain carries TRBV7-2 and TRBJ1-5; D remains ambiguous. This CDR3 has 13 residues. CDR1 SGHTA and CDR2 FQGNSA come from the germline V gene. Trimming left V 1 base short and J 6 bases short, with 7 bases between. The CDR3 loop reads CASSLGELQPQHF. The CDR3 nucleotides are TGTGCCAGCAGCTTAGGGGAACTTCAGCCCCAGCATTTT.

This clonotype has only a few counts. The chain is built from TRBV6-2 or TRBV6-3 and TRBJ2-7; TRBD2 matches at 7 bases. The V segment lost 4 bases and the J segment 2 bases; nucleotides outside the gene matches: 8. This CDR3 spans 15 amino acids. Germline V gene sequence: CDR1 MNHEY, CDR2 SVGEGT. CDR3 sequence: CASSSPRSGTYEQYF. The CDR3 DNA is TGTGCCAGCAGTTCCCCCCGGAGCGGGACCTACGAGCAGTACTTC.

This clonotype was found many times. The rearrangement uses TRBV5-1 and TRBJ2-1, with 9 nucleotides matching TRBD2. The CDR3 consists of 17 residues. CDR1 and CDR2 from the germline V gene are SGHRS and YFSETQ. After removal of 0 bases from V and 2 bases from J, the junction contained 6 bases not matched to a gene. The DNA for the CDR3 is TGCGCCAGCAGCTTGGCGCCTAGCGGGACTACCTACAATGAGCAGTTCTTC. Its translation is CASSLAPSGTTYNEQFF. The variable domain in full, with the rest retrieved from reference TRBV5-1 and TRBJ2-1, is KAGVTQTPRYLIKTRGQQVTLSCSPISGHRSVSWYQQTPGQGLQFLFEYFSETQRNKGNFPGRFSGRQFSNSRSEMNVSTLELGDSALYLCASSLAPSGTTYNEQFFGPGTRLTVL.

This clonotype was seen many times. The chain carries TRBV7-8 and TRBJ2-4; possible D gene TRBD2, 7 bases. Germline CDR1 and CDR2: SGHVS and FQNEAQ. The CDR3 runs to 15 residues. With 4 bases removed from V and 6 bases from J, the gap between germline ends came to 16 bases. The CDR3 DNA is TGTGCCAGCAGCTCCAGAGGGGGGGCCCTAAACATTCAGTACTTC. This sequence encodes CASSSRGGALNIQYF.